Listed here are 26 T cell receptor beta chains from one sample, sequenced in a study of cytomegalovirus exposure and HLA in healthy donors. The PCR used 60 Vbeta and 13 Jbeta primers. Assay: immunoSEQ multiplex PCR; the TCRdb copy retains only in-frame clones and omits some. The sample includes 75,000 to 100,000 clones, around three quarters of them seen just once. The specimen sequenced was PBMCs. All receptors derive from a man between 60 and 70 years old in good health and CMV-seronegative.

The rearrangement links TRBV5-4 to TRBJ2-5, with 16 bases aligning to TRBD2. Germline values: CDR1 SGHNT, CDR2 YYREEE (reference sequence). The CDR3 contains 16 residues. The junction had 4 bases not matched to a gene; V was cut back by 4 bases and J by 4 bases. As DNA, the CDR3 is TGTGCCAGCAGCCCGGGACTAGCGGGGGGGCCAGAGACCCAGTACTTC. It specifies CASSPGLAGGPETQYF.

The gene calls are TRBV27 and TRBJ2-7; TRBD1 agrees at 11 bases. CDR3 length equals 13 residues. V was clipped by 6 bases and J by 6 bases; unmatched bases: 4. Per the germline V gene, CDR1 is MNHEY and CDR2 is SMNVEV (reference sequence). CDR3 protein: CASRSGTGGEQYF. The CDR3 DNA is TGTGCCAGCAGGTCCGGGACAGGGGGCGAGCAGTACTTC.

This clone was observed a single time. This chain connects TRBV5-6 to TRBJ2-1, with 7 nucleotides matching TRBD1. Per the germline V gene, CDR1 is SGHDT and CDR2 is YYEEEE. V trimming: 2 bases; J trimming: 9 bases; junction bases outside the gene matches: 5. There are 13 residues in the CDR3. Here the CDR3 reads CASSLRGQGEQFF. The CDR3 DNA reads TGTGCCAGCAGCTTAAGGGGGCAGGGTGAGCAGTTCTTC.

This clone was picked up a small number of times. This chain uses TRBV28 with TRBJ1-5, with a tentative D call TRBD1 (5 bases). V lost 7 bases and J lost 4, with 8 bases in between. This CDR3 has 12 amino acids. Germline values: CDR1 MDHEN, CDR2 SYDVKM. The CDR3 is CASKKGNQPQHF. In DNA, the CDR3 is TGTGCCAGCAAAAAGGGGAATCAGCCCCAGCATTTT.

The chain has TRBV5-1 and TRBJ2-5, with 7 bases fitting TRBD2. V trimming: 4 bases; J trimming: 5 bases; junction bases outside the gene matches: 11. The CDR3 extends over 15 amino acids. Germline V lookup: CDR1 SGHRS, CDR2 YFSETQ. In nucleotides, the CDR3 is TGCGCCAGCAGCCCGGGAAGGGCTAGCGGTGAGACCCAGTACTTC. This translates into CASSPGRASGETQYF.

This clone was observed a handful of times. The rearrangement uses TRBV7-9 and TRBJ1-2; D possibly corresponds to TRBD1 (6 bases). The CDR3 consists of 15 residues. Germline-derived CDR1 and CDR2 are SEHNR and FQNEAQ (reference sequence). V was clipped by 1 base and J by 5 bases, with 14 bases between them. In nucleotides, the CDR3 is TGTGCCAGCAGCTTAGTTTCCGACAGGCTTTATGGCTACACCTTC. Its protein product is CASSLVSDRLYGYTF.

The chain combines TRBV4-3 with TRBJ2-3; D is uncertain. The V and J ends lost 2 bases and 4 bases respectively, with 13 bases between them. Germline CDR1 LGHNA, CDR2 YSLEER. There are 15 residues in the CDR3. In nucleotides, the CDR3 is TGCGCCAGCAGCCAAAACCCCCTGAGTGCAGATACGCAGTATTTT. Translation gives CASSQNPLSADTQYF.

V usage is TRBV7-2 and J usage is TRBJ2-2, with TRBD2 matching over 14 bases. This CDR3 is 16 amino acids long. V lost 3 bases and J lost 7; bases outside the gene matches: 4. Germline V gene sequence: CDR1 SGHTA, CDR2 FQGNSA. CDR3 region: CASSLTSGRAVGELFF. CDR3 DNA sequence: TGTGCCAGCAGCTTGACTAGCGGGAGGGCAGTCGGGGAGCTGTTTTTT.

This chain joins TRBV9 and TRBJ1-1, with a possible D match to TRBD1 (5 bases). The germline CDR1 and CDR2 sequences are SGDLS and YYNGEE. CDR3 length equals 13 residues. V shed 4 bases and J shed 3 bases, with 10 bases lying between them. CDR3 region: CASSQGPDTEAFF. CDR3 DNA sequence: TGTGCCAGCAGCCAGGGCCCGGACACTGAAGCTTTCTTT.

This clone was observed a few times. The chain combines TRBV6-5 with TRBJ2-3, with 9 bases aligning to TRBD2. Germline V gives CDR1 MNHEY, CDR2 SVGAGI. The CDR3 runs 14 residues. V dropped 3 bases and J dropped 5; count of bases not matched to a gene: 3. The CDR3 spells CASSYGGGGDTQYF. The CDR3, as DNA: TGTGCCAGCAGTTATGGCGGGGGGGGAGATACGCAGTATTTT.

V and J are TRBV30 and TRBJ2-7; 7 bases align to TRBD1. The length of the CDR3 is 14 residues. J lost 0 bases, V lost 6 bases, and 8 bases had no gene match. Germline assignment: CDR1 GTSNPN and CDR2 SVGIG (reference sequence). The CDR3 sequence is CACTKTGSSYEQYF. CDR3 sequence (DNA): TGTGCCTGTACCAAGACAGGGAGCTCCTACGAGCAGTACTTC.

The chain joins TRBV6-4 to TRBJ2-3; the match to TRBD1 covers 7 bases. The length of the CDR3 is 14 residues. Germline CDR1 MRHNA, CDR2 SNTAGT. J gave up 0 bases and V 7 bases, and 4 bases lay outside the gene matches. The CDR3 sequence: CASKRDSSTDTQYF. The CDR3 bases are TGTGCCAGCAAAAGGGACAGTAGCACAGATACGCAGTATTTT.

The chain's CDR3 is CASSLQGVSPNIQYF. The CDR3 nucleotides are TGTGCCAGCAGCCTACAGGGTGTCTCACCAAACATTCAGTACTTC. The rearrangement uses TRBV28 and TRBJ2-4; TRBD1 is a possible D gene (6 bases). V shed 6 bases and J shed 6 bases, with 18 bases lying between them. In germline, CDR1 is MDHEN, CDR2 SYDVKM. The CDR3 consists of 15 residues. Full variable domain (rest looked up from reference TRBV28 and TRBJ2-4): DVKVTQSSRYLVKRTGEKVFLECVQDMDHENMFWYRQDPGLGLRLIYFSYDVKMKEKGDIPEGYSVSREKKERFSLILESASTNQTSMYLCASSLQGVSPNIQYFGAGTRLSVL.

V usage is TRBV2 and J usage is TRBJ2-1, with D possibly TRBD2 on 5 matching bases. Per germline, CDR1 SNHLY and CDR2 FYNNEI. V lost 7 bases to trimming and J lost 7 bases, with 14 bases between them. This CDR3 comprises 13 residues. The DNA of the CDR3 is TGTGCCAGCAATGCACTAGGTGTTAATGAGCAGTTCTTC. This gives the protein CASNALGVNEQFF. The whole variable domain, filled in from reference TRBV2 and TRBJ2-1, reads EPEVTQTPSHQVTQMGQEVILRCVPISNHLYFYWYRQILGQKVEFLVSFYNNEISEKSEIFDDQFSVERPDGSNFTLKIRSTKLEDSAMYFCASNALGVNEQFFGPGTRLTVL.

The rearrangement links TRBV6-1 to TRBJ2-5; D not certain. This CDR3 has 13 amino acids. CDR1 and CDR2 (germline): MNHNS, SASEGT. Between the trimmed V and J ends, which lost 4 bases and 1 base, there was a span of 7 bases. CDR3 residues: CASSVSSQETQYF. The CDR3 DNA reads as TGTGCCAGCAGTGTCTCTTCCCAAGAGACCCAGTACTTC.

V and J are TRBV5-7 and TRBJ1-6, with unresolved D. TRBV5-7 is sorted into the ORF group, with uncertain function. The CDR3 loop spans 14 amino acids. Deletions cut 2 bases from V and 9 bases from J, with 12 bases between. The CDR3 sequence: CASSLSREVSPLHF. The CDR3 DNA follows: TGTGCCAGCAGCTTATCGAGGGAGGTTTCACCCCTCCACTTT.

This chain uses TRBV6-1 with TRBJ2-2; no firm D call. The CDR3 runs 13 residues. Trimming removed 7 bases from V and 0 bases from J, with 6 bases in between. Germline V gives CDR1 MNHNS, CDR2 SASEGT. For the CDR3, the DNA is TGTGCCAGCACAACAGCGAACACCGGGGAGCTGTTTTTT. It codes for CASTTANTGELFF.

This clone was observed a few times. The chain is built from TRBV5-1 and TRBJ2-7; D ambiguous. The germline V gene has CDR1 SGHRS and CDR2 YFSETQ. The CDR3 runs 14 residues. The ends were cut back, 1 base at V and 3 bases at J, with 11 bases in the middle. The CDR3 sequence: CASSLSTVNYEQYF. In DNA form, the CDR3 reads TGCGCCAGCAGCTTGAGCACGGTAAACTACGAGCAGTACTTC.

CDR3 protein: CASSWGGPGHPWGNEQFF. The CDR3 region has the DNA TGTGCCAGCAGCTGGGGGGGGCCGGGACACCCATGGGGCAATGAGCAGTTCTTC. The rearrangement joins TRBV7-2 to TRBJ2-1, with D maybe TRBD2 (7 bases). V was clipped by 4 bases and J by 6 bases, with 25 bases between them. There are 18 residues in the CDR3. Germline assignment: CDR1 SGHTA and CDR2 FQGNSA.

The chain carries TRBV4-1 and TRBJ1-5; 11 nucleotides agree with TRBD1. CDR3 length: 20 residues. Germline assignment: CDR1 MGHRA and CDR2 YSYEKL. Trimming took 0 bases from V and 0 from J; bases not matched to a gene: 10. Here the CDR3 DNA reads TGCGCCAGCAGCCAAGATTTGGGGACAGGGGGTCGGTATAGCAATCAGCCCCAGCATTTT. This encodes CASSQDLGTGGRYSNQPQHF.

The V call is TRBV29-1, the J call TRBJ2-3, with D perhaps matching TRBD2 (5 bases). The germline V and J ends were trimmed by 6 bases and 2 bases, with 15 bases remaining between them. This CDR3 contains 14 residues. Germline lookup yields CDR1 SQVTM and CDR2 ANQGSEA. DNA of the CDR3: TGCAGCGTGCGTGAGGGTGCCGCCACAGATACGCAGTATTTT. Its translation is CSVREGAATDTQYF.

This rearrangement joins TRBV5-1 to TRBJ1-3, with D tentatively TRBD1 (5 bases). This CDR3 has 12 residues. Per the germline V gene, CDR1 is SGHRS and CDR2 is YFSETQ. Deletions cut 0 bases from V and 8 bases from J, with 6 bases between. The DNA of the CDR3 is TGCGCCAGCAGCTTGGAAGGGGACACCATATATTTT. Translation: CASSLEGDTIYF.

The chain combines TRBV29-1 with TRBJ1-1, with D perhaps matching TRBD1 (6 bases). CDR1 and CDR2 (germline): SQVTM, ANQGSEA. V lost 6 bases, J lost 10 bases, and 18 bases lay in between. The CDR3 loop spans 12 amino acids. The CDR3 protein is CSVTGILAGAFF. CDR3 nucleotide sequence: TGCAGCGTGACAGGTATCCTGGCAGGAGCTTTCTTT.

The chain joins TRBV5-1 to TRBJ2-2; D ambiguous. V shed 3 bases and J shed 6 bases, with 12 bases lying between them. Germline CDR1 reads SGHRS; CDR2 reads YFSETQ. The CDR3 covers 14 residues. CDR3: CASSSVTYAGELFF. The CDR3 region has the DNA TGCGCCAGCAGCTCGGTCACCTACGCCGGGGAGCTGTTTTTT.

J is TRBJ2-5 and V is TRBV7-2, with no clear D. The CDR3 consists of 11 residues. Germline V gene data show CDR1 as SGHTA and CDR2 as FQGNSA. Trimming left V 3 bases short and J 5 bases short, with 4 bases between. CDR3 in amino acids: CASSFRETQYF. CDR3 sequence (DNA): TGTGCCAGCAGCTTCCGGGAGACCCAGTACTTC.

This clone was observed a few times. The chain recombines TRBV9 with TRBJ2-3, with D perhaps matching TRBD2 (6 bases). There are 15 residues in the CDR3. Germline assignment: CDR1 SGDLS and CDR2 YYNGEE. With 2 bases removed from V and 0 bases from J, the gap between germline ends came to 10 bases. Written as DNA, the CDR3 is TGTGCCAGCAGCGTCGGGACTGTTAGCACAGATACGCAGTATTTT. It is translated as CASSVGTVSTDTQYF.